The 29 T cell receptor beta chains in this list originate from one sample, sequenced in a study of blood T cell repertoires in COVID-19. The method was immunoSEQ multiplex PCR; TCRdb's version includes in-frame clones alone and lacks a portion of them. The sample holds some 91,000 clones, roughly 80% seen once. Sequenced: peripheral blood. These receptors were collected from a human donor in a cohort sampled during active COVID-19.

The chain joins TRBV5-1 to TRBJ1-1; D might be TRBD1 (6 bases). V lost 3 bases, J lost 5 bases, and 14 bases lay in between. Germline V lookup: CDR1 SGHRS, CDR2 YFSETQ. This CDR3 has 14 residues. CDR3 DNA: TGCGCCAGCAGCTCGGACAGAGGCGGGACTGAAGCTTTCTTT. Translation: CASSSDRGGTEAFF.

This clone was picked up a small number of times. This chain joins TRBV5-5 and TRBJ1-5; perhaps TRBD1 as D (5 bases). Germline-derived CDR1 and CDR2 are SGHKS and YYEKEE (reference sequence). V was trimmed by 0 bases and J by 3 bases, leaving 10 bases between them. The CDR3 totals 15 residues. Here the CDR3 DNA reads TGTGCCAGCAGCTTGGAGGGGAGGGTCAATCAGCCCCAGCATTTT. Translation: CASSLEGRVNQPQHF.

V usage is TRBV4-3 and J usage is TRBJ2-7, with 9 bases aligning to TRBD1. From germline, CDR1 is LGHNA and CDR2 YSLEER. The V gene end was trimmed by 0 bases and the J gene end by 4 bases; junction bases not matched to a gene: 7. The CDR3 runs to 16 residues. Here the CDR3 reads CASSQETGGFEYEQYF. DNA of the CDR3: TGCGCCAGCAGCCAAGAGACAGGGGGGTTTGAGTACGAGCAGTACTTC.

This clone was detected once. This rearrangement joins TRBV5-1 to TRBJ2-7, with TRBD2 identical over 10 bases. Trimming removed 4 bases from V and 3 bases from J; junction bases left unmatched: 16. Germline assignment: CDR1 SGHRS and CDR2 YFSETQ. The CDR3 length is 18 residues. This chain's CDR3 is CASSTGRGTASGSYEQYF. Written as DNA, the CDR3 is TGCGCCAGCAGCACCGGAAGGGGAACGGCTAGCGGGAGCTACGAGCAGTACTTC.

The chain joins TRBV7-2 to TRBJ2-1, with D perhaps TRBD1 (6 bases). The CDR3 length is 14 residues. V shed 3 bases and J shed 9 bases, with 15 bases lying between them. Looked up from germline, CDR1 is SGHTA and CDR2 is FQGNSA. The CDR3 DNA reads as TGTGCCAGCAGCTTCAACAGGGATGGGGCTGAGCAGTTCTTC. Translating gives CASSFNRDGAEQFF.

This chain connects TRBV19 to TRBJ1-5; 7 nucleotides agree with TRBD1. Germline CDR1 is LNHDA and CDR2 is SQIVND (reference sequence). The CDR3 loop spans 13 amino acids. The V and J ends lost 5 bases and 5 bases, in that order; junction bases with no gene match: 3. CDR3 loop: CASSVTGDQPQHF. CDR3 bases: TGTGCCAGTAGTGTAACAGGGGATCAGCCCCAGCATTTT.

V usage is TRBV7-2 and J usage is TRBJ2-6; no clear D. From germline, CDR1 is SGHTA and CDR2 FQGNSA. Trimming took 5 bases from V and 2 from J, leaving 13 bases between them. CDR3 length equals 16 residues. The CDR3 bases are TGTGCCAGCAGCCAAAGTTTTAGCCCTGGGGCCAACGTCCTGACTTTC. Encoded protein: CASSQSFSPGANVLTF.

The chain combines TRBV6-7 with TRBJ2-7; 7 bases fit TRBD2. TRBV6-7 is an open reading frame, and its role is uncertain. V was pared by 5 bases and J by 0 bases, with 4 bases of the junction left unmatched. The CDR3 has 14 residues. CDR3 region: CASSPTSSSYEQYF. CDR3 coding DNA: TGTGCCAGCAGTCCGACTAGCAGCTCCTACGAGCAGTACTTC.

This clone was counted once. The V call is TRBV5-5, the J call TRBJ2-5, with D possibly TRBD2 on 7 matching bases. V shed 4 bases and J shed 2 bases, with 9 bases lying between them. Looked up from germline, CDR1 is SGHKS and CDR2 is YYEKEE (reference sequence). This CDR3 contains 13 residues. The CDR3 is CASSGGAQETQYF. CDR3 coding DNA: TGTGCCAGCAGCGGGGGGGCGCAAGAGACCCAGTACTTC. Based on the CDR3 plus reference TRBV5-5 and TRBJ2-5, the full variable domain is DAGVTQSPTHLIKTRGQQVTLRCSPISGHKSVSWYQQVLGQGPQFIFQYYEKEERGRGNFPDRFSARQFPNYSSELNVNALLLGDSALYLCASSGGAQETQYFGPGTRLLVL.

This rearrangement joins TRBV6-6 to TRBJ2-7, with 9 positions matching TRBD2. The V gene end was trimmed by 7 bases and the J gene end by 3 bases; junction bases not matched to a gene: 7. This CDR3 has 14 residues. From germline, CDR1 is MNHNY and CDR2 SVGAGI (reference sequence). The CDR3 loop reads CASKSGGTYYEQYF. In nucleotides, the CDR3 is TGTGCCAGCAAGAGCGGGGGGACTTACTACGAGCAGTACTTC.

The chain recombines TRBV6-5 with TRBJ2-2; 7 nucleotides align to TRBD1. Trimming at V came to 5 bases and at J to 3 bases, leaving 6 bases not matched to a gene. This CDR3 has 15 residues. Germline V gene lookup returns CDR1 MNHEY and CDR2 SVGAGI. CDR3 nucleotides: TGTGCCAGCAGTCGCTTGGACAGGCACACCGGGGAGCTGTTTTTT. It yields the protein CASSRLDRHTGELFF.

CDR3: CASSSPPGSNEQFF. CDR3 coding DNA: TGTGCCAGCAGTTCTCCGCCAGGGTCCAATGAGCAGTTCTTC. The chain couples TRBV6-6 to TRBJ2-1; D may be TRBD1 (5 bases). Germline V gene sequence: CDR1 MNHNY, CDR2 SVGAGI (reference sequence). This CDR3 has 14 amino acids. With 4 bases removed from V and 6 bases from J, the gap between germline ends came to 13 bases.

This clone has a handful of counts. The chain recombines TRBV10-1 with TRBJ1-6; D is ambiguous. CDR1 and CDR2 from the germline V gene are WNHNN and SYGVQD (reference sequence). The germline V and J ends were trimmed by 2 bases and 10 bases, with 12 bases remaining between them. This CDR3 contains 14 residues. The chain's CDR3 is CASSEELAGSPLHF. CDR3 DNA sequence: TGCGCCAGCAGTGAGGAGCTGGCGGGCTCACCCCTCCACTTT.

This clone was detected a few times. The chain joins TRBV5-4 to TRBJ1-6, with D hard to call. V lost 4 bases, J lost 0 bases, and 8 bases lay in between. This CDR3 comprises 15 residues. Looked up from germline, CDR1 is SGHNT and CDR2 is YYREEE (reference sequence). CDR3 DNA sequence: TGTGCCAGCAGCACTGATAGCTCCTATAATTCACCCCTCCACTTT. Its translation: CASSTDSSYNSPLHF.

The chain combines TRBV30 with TRBJ1-2; 9 bases are a match to TRBD1. V shed 1 base, J shed 1 base, and the junction held 4 bases outside the gene matches. Per germline, CDR1 GTSNPN and CDR2 SVGIG (reference sequence). The CDR3 contains 15 residues. For the CDR3, the DNA is TGTGCCTGGAGTGCAACAGGGGGCGATAACTATGGCTACACCTTC. This encodes CAWSATGGDNYGYTF.

V is TRBV28 and J is TRBJ1-2; D ambiguous. Germline values: CDR1 MDHEN, CDR2 SYDVKM. The CDR3 length is 12 residues. Trimming removed 4 bases from V and 8 bases from J, with 11 bases in between. CDR3 in DNA: TGTGCCAGCAGTTATCTACAGCGGGGCTACACCTTC. Amino acid sequence: CASSYLQRGYTF.

The count of this clone is one. The J gene is TRBJ2-3, the V gene TRBV24-1; D not resolved. Germline loops: CDR1 KGHDR, CDR2 SFDVKD. The CDR3 sequence is 12 residues long. The V end was cut by 7 bases, the J end by 5 bases, with 9 bases between. CDR3 nucleotide sequence: TGTGCCACCAGCCCCCCCGGAGATACGCAGTATTTT. Its translation: CATSPPGDTQYF.

The rearrangement links TRBV9 to TRBJ2-1; 7 bases align to TRBD2. From germline, CDR1 is SGDLS and CDR2 YYNGEE. The length of the CDR3 is 15 residues. Trimming removed 3 bases from V and 4 bases from J; junction bases left unmatched: 7. DNA for the CDR3: TGTGCCAGCAGCGGAGTGTCTAGCGGATACAATGAGCAGTTCTTC. It codes for CASSGVSSGYNEQFF.

The CDR3 DNA is TGTGCCAGTAGTATCTCTAGCGGGAGTGAAGAGACCCAGTACTTC. Amino acid sequence: CASSISSGSEETQYF. The chain combines TRBV19 with TRBJ2-5, with 10 bases lining up with TRBD2. From germline, CDR1 is LNHDA and CDR2 SQIVND (reference sequence). The J segment lost 3 bases and the V segment lost 3 bases, leaving 4 bases of the junction unmatched. The CDR3 consists of 15 residues. The full variable domain, completed using reference TRBV19 and TRBJ2-5, is DGGITQSPKYLFRKEGQNVTLSCEQNLNHDAMYWYRQDPGQGLRLIYYSQIVNDFQKGDIAEGYSVSREKKESFPLTVTSAQKNPTAFYLCASSISSGSEETQYFGPGTRLLVL.

The CDR3 spells CATSGTEGHKDYGYTF. The CDR3 DNA sequence: TGTGCCACCAGTGGGACAGAGGGACATAAAGACTATGGCTACACCTTC. The genes are TRBV24-1 and TRBJ1-2, with a weak D call TRBD1 (6 bases). Germline loops: CDR1 KGHDR, CDR2 SFDVKD. V was pared by 5 bases and J by 3 bases, with 18 bases between. The length of the CDR3 is 16 residues.

V is TRBV27 and J is TRBJ1-1, with 10 bases matching TRBD1. The CDR3 is 15 amino acids. CDR1 MNHEY and CDR2 SMNVEV come from the germline V gene (reference sequence). V lost 5 bases to trimming and J lost 3 bases; unmatched junction nucleotides: 6. The CDR3 nucleotides are TGTGCCAGCAGTGCCGGGACAGGGGCAGACACTGAAGCTTTCTTT. Translated: CASSAGTGADTEAFF.

Comment on this clone: This may come from a read error, since a much larger clone is one base off. The chain links TRBV27 to TRBJ1-1; D might be TRBD1 (6 bases). Germline V gives CDR1 MNHEY, CDR2 SMNVEV (reference sequence). This CDR3 comprises 13 residues. V dropped 4 bases and J dropped 1 base, with 7 bases sitting between them. The CDR3 here is CASSSTGNTEAFF. In nucleotides, the CDR3 is TGTGCCAGCAGTTCGACAGGGAACACTGAAGCTTTCTTT.

The rearrangement uses TRBV2 and TRBJ2-7, with 10 bases identical to TRBD1. CDR1 is SNHLY and CDR2 is FYNNEI in the germline V gene. This CDR3 contains 13 residues. The ends lost 5 bases at V and 6 bases at J; junction bases unmatched: 4. The CDR3 nucleotides are TGTGCCAGCAGTCCGAGACAGGGGGCCGAGCAGTACTTC. It encodes CASSPRQGAEQYF.

The chain couples TRBV2 to TRBJ2-7; tentatively, D is TRBD1 (6 bases). This CDR3 spans 13 amino acids. CDR1 is SNHLY, CDR2 FYNNEI, per germline. Trimming removed 6 bases at V and 2 bases at J, with 11 bases between. CDR3 nucleotides: TGTGCCAGCAGCGCCGGGACACCCTACGAGCAGTACTTC. Translation gives CASSAGTPYEQYF.

The chain recombines TRBV12-3 or TRBV12-4 with TRBJ2-2; no firm D call. V lost 8 bases, J lost 7 bases, and 8 bases lay in between. This CDR3 has 11 residues. The DNA for the CDR3 is TGTGCCAGCGGGCCAAACGGGGAGCTGTTTTTT. It is translated as CASGPNGELFF.

The DNA of the CDR3 is TGTGCCAGCAGAGGACAGGGTCTCTACGAGCAGTACTTC. It yields the protein CASRGQGLYEQYF. The chain couples TRBV6-5 to TRBJ2-7, with 8 bases fitting TRBD1. V shed 6 bases and J 3 bases; nucleotides not matched to a gene: 4. The germline CDR1 and CDR2 sequences are MNHEY and SVGAGI. CDR3 length equals 13 residues.

The genes are TRBV29-1 and TRBJ1-1; 10 bases are a match to TRBD1. The germline V gene encodes CDR1 SQVTM and CDR2 ANQGSEA. The CDR3 sequence is 15 residues long. Trimming removed 2 bases from V and 5 bases from J; junction bases left unmatched: 8. The DNA of the CDR3 is TGCAGCGTTGAAAATAGACAGGGGGCGGAGACTGAAGCTTTCTTT. Translation: CSVENRQGAETEAFF.

The chain recombines TRBV18 with TRBJ2-1; D is undetermined. The CDR3 loop spans 17 amino acids. CDR1 and CDR2 (germline): KGHSH, LQKENI. Trimming took 5 bases from V and 0 from J, leaving 17 bases between them. The CDR3 region is CASSWIPAVSSYNEQFF. The DNA of the CDR3 is TGTGCCAGCTCATGGATACCCGCGGTGAGCTCCTACAATGAGCAGTTCTTC. The full variable domain, its missing parts supplied by reference TRBV18 and TRBJ2-1, is NAGVMQNPRHLVRRRGQEARLRCSPMKGHSHVYWYRQLPEEGLKFMVYLQKENIIDESGMPKERFSAEFPKEGPSILRIQQVVRGDSAAYFCASSWIPAVSSYNEQFFGPGTRLTVL.

V usage is TRBV11-2 and J usage is TRBJ2-3; D is possibly TRBD2 (5 bases). From germline, CDR1 is SGHAT and CDR2 FQNNGV. There are 14 residues in the CDR3. Trimming took 0 bases from V and 6 from J, leaving 10 bases between them. The CDR3 DNA reads as TGTGCCAGCAGCTTAGATCGAGGCGGGGATACGCAGTATTTT. This translates into CASSLDRGGDTQYF.